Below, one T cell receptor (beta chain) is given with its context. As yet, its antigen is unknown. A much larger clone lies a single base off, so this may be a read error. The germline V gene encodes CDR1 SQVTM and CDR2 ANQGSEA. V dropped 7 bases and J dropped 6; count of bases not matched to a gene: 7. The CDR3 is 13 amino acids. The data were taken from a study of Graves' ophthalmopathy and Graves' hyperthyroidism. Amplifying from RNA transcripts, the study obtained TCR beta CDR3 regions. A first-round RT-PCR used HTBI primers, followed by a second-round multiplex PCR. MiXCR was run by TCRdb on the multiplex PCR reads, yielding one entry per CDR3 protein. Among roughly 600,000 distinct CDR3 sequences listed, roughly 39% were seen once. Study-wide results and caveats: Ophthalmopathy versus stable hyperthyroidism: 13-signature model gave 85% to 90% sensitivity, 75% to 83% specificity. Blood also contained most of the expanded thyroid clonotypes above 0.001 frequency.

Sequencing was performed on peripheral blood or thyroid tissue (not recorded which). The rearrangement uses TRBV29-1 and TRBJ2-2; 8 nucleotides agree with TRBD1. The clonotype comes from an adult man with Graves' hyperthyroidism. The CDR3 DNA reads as TGCAGCGCCGGGGCAGGGGGCTCCGGGGAGCTGTTTTTT. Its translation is CSAGAGGSGELFF.